These 6 T cell receptor beta chains came from one sample sequenced in a study of identical twins. A single record per CDR3 protein comes from TCRdb applying MiXCR to the 5' RACE reads. The sample contains roughly 260,000 distinct CDR3 sequences, around 15% of which appear only once. The sequenced material came from memory (CD45RO+) T cells sorted from blood. These receptor sequences come from a woman younger than 35 in good health.

The chain uses TRBV6-1 and TRBJ2-1; the D gene is possibly TRBD1 (6 bases). Trimming removed 8 bases from V and 0 bases from J, with 14 bases in between. Germline V gives CDR1 MNHNS, CDR2 SASEGT. The CDR3 runs to 15 residues. The CDR3 coding sequence is TGTGCCAGCGGGGGCGGGCCGAGCTCCTACAATGAGCAGTTCTTC. Translated: CASGGGPSSYNEQFF.

This clonotype was detected a few times. The chain joins TRBV5-1 to TRBJ2-5; D gene ambiguous. V was trimmed by 3 bases and J by 1 base, leaving 4 bases between them. In germline, CDR1 is SGHRS, CDR2 YFSETQ. The CDR3 totals 12 residues. The CDR3, as DNA: TGCGCCAGCAGCTGGTCCCAAGAGACCCAGTACTTC. Its protein product is CASSWSQETQYF.

The chain couples TRBV14 to TRBJ2-5, with D perhaps TRBD2 (6 bases). Trimming stripped 4 bases from V and 7 bases from J, with 19 bases between. This CDR3 has 15 amino acids. Germline CDR1 reads SGHDN; CDR2 reads FVKESK. As DNA, the CDR3 is TGTGCCAGCAGCCCGAAAGTGGAGGGACTGGGGACCCAGTACTTC. Amino acid sequence: CASSPKVEGLGTQYF.

In its sample, this clonotype was seen many times. CDR3 sequence: CATRWGSQDNSPLHF. CDR3 sequence (DNA): TGTGCCACCCGGTGGGGCTCTCAAGATAATTCACCCCTCCACTTT. V gene TRBV10-3 combines with J gene TRBJ1-6; D is perhaps TRBD1 (5 bases). CDR3 length: 15 amino acids. Germline CDR1 ENHRY, CDR2 SYGVKD. Trimming took 10 bases from V and 5 from J, leaving 18 bases between them.

This clonotype was recorded a few times. J is TRBJ2-7 and V is TRBV11-2; D uncertain. This CDR3 has 16 amino acids. V was trimmed by 0 bases and J by 2 bases, leaving 14 bases between them. Germline V gives CDR1 SGHAT, CDR2 FQNNGV. The CDR3 spells CASSLDDSLWTYEQYF. The CDR3 DNA reads TGTGCCAGCAGCTTAGATGATAGTCTGTGGACCTACGAGCAGTACTTC.

This clonotype has a count of ten or more. This chain joins TRBV7-9 and TRBJ1-2; D unresolved. This CDR3 has 16 residues. The V end was cut by 4 bases, the J end by 7 bases, with 22 bases between. Germline V gene sequence: CDR1 SEHNR, CDR2 FQNEAQ (reference sequence). CDR3 bases: TGTGCCAGCAGCTCCCACGATGGACCCTACGGTGGTGGCTACACCTTC. It specifies CASSSHDGPYGGGYTF. Full variable domain (remainder filled in from reference TRBV7-9 and TRBJ1-2): DTGVSQNPRHKITKRGQNVTFRCDPISEHNRLYWYRQTLGQGPEFLTYFQNEAQLEKSRLLSDRFSAERPKGSFSTLEIQRTEQGDSAMYLCASSSHDGPYGGGYTFGSGTRLTVV.